This TCR beta chain was identified in a study of CD8 T cells in ankylosing spondylitis. Study conclusions and caveats: A motif of fewer than ten highly homologous TCR beta variants was seen as apparently characteristic of ankylosing spondylitis blood.

Germline lookup yields CDR1 SGHRS and CDR2 YFSETQ. There are 14 residues in the CDR3. V shed 0 bases and J shed 4 bases, with 10 bases lying between them. This clonotype came up many times. As yet, its antigen is unknown. One entry per CDR3 protein results from TCRdb running MiXCR on the 5' RACE reads. The data show hundreds of thousands of distinct CDR3 sequences, 12% seen once. This TCR was recovered from a male donor with ankylosing spondylitis. The material sequenced was blood, either unsorted or a sorted T cell fraction (not recorded which). The chain combines TRBV5-1 with TRBJ1-2; D is perhaps TRBD1 (6 bases). The CDR3 nucleotides are TGCGCCAGCAGCTTGGACCAGGGGCTCTATGGCTACACCTTC. Protein product: CASSLDQGLYGYTF.